This record covers a single T cell receptor (beta chain). Its antigen is not known. This specimen comes from a study of cytomegalovirus exposure and HLA in healthy donors. Broader study findings: Analysis performed later found approximately 17,000 TCR beta sequences associated with HLA alleles at 0.05 false discovery rate. On later analysis, the bulk of CMV-associated TCR beta chains appeared to be HLA-restricted.

The PCR employed 60 Vbeta primers together with 13 Jbeta primers. The repertoire was sequenced with immunoSEQ multiplex PCR; TCRdb's copy has only in-frame clones and lacks some. In the table there are 180,000 or so clones, approximately 80% of which are singletons. V lost 2 bases to trimming and J lost 5 bases; unmatched junction nucleotides: 7. Germline V gives CDR1 MNHNS, CDR2 SASEGT. The CDR3 extends over 15 amino acids. This chain connects TRBV6-1 to TRBJ2-5; 8 bases agree with TRBD2. Sequences were obtained from PBMCs. The sequence derives from a young man in good health and CMV-seronegative. The CDR3 region has the DNA TGTGCCAGCAGTGAACTTCGGGGGGGCGGTGAGACCCAGTACTTC. This sequence encodes CASSELRGGGETQYF.